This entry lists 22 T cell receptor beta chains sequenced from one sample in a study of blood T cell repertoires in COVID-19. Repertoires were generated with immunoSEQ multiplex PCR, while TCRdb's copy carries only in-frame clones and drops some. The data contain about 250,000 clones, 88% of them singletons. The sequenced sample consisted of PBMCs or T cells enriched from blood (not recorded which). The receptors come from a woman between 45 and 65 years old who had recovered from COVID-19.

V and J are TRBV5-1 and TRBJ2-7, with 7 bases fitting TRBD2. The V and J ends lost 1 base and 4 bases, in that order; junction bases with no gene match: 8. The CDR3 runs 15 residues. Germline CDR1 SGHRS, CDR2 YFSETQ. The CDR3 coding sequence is TGCGCCAGCAGCTTGTTAACGGGAGGTATTTACGAGCAGTACTTC. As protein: CASSLLTGGIYEQYF.

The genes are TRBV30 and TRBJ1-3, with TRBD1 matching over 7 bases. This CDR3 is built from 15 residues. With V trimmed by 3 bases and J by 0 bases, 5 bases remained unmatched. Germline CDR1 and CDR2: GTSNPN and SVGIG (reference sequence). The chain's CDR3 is CAWSTGQLSGNTIYF. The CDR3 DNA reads TGTGCCTGGAGCACGGGACAGCTCTCTGGAAACACCATATATTTT.

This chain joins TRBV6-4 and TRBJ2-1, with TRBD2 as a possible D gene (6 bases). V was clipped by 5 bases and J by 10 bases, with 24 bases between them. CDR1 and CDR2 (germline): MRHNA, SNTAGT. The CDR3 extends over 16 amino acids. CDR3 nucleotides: TGTGCCAGCAGTTCCCTCCCGGGGTGGCCGGGGGAAGAGCAGTTCTTC. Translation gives CASSSLPGWPGEEQFF.

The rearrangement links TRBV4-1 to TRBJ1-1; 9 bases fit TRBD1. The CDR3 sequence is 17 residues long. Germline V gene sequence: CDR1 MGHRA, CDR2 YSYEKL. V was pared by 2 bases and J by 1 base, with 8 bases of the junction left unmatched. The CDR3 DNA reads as TGCGCCAGCAGCCAAAATCCAACAGGGGGCGCGAACACTGAAGCTTTCTTT. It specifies CASSQNPTGGANTEAFF.

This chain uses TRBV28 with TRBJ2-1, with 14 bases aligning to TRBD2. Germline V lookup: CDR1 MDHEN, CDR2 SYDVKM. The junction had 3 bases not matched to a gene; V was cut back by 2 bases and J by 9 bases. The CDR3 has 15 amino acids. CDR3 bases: TGTGCCAGCAGTTTAGGACTAGCGGGAGGTCGTGAGCAGTTCTTC. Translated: CASSLGLAGGREQFF. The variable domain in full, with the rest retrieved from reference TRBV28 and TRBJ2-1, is DVKVTQSSRYLVKRTGEKVFLECVQDMDHENMFWYRQDPGLGLRLIYFSYDVKMKEKGDIPEGYSVSREKKERFSLILESASTNQTSMYLCASSLGLAGGREQFFGPGTRLTVL.

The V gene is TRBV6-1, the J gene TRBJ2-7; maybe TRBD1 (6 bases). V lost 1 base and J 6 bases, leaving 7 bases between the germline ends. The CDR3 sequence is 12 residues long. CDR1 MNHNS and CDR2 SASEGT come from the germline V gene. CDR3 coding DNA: TGTGCCAGCAGTGAAGGAGGGGGCGAGCAGTACTTC. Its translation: CASSEGGGEQYF.

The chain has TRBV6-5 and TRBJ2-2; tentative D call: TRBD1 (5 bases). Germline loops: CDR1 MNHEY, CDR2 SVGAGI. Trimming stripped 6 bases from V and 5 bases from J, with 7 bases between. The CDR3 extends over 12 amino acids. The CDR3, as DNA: TGTGCCAGCAGGCAGGGTACCGGGGAGCTGTTTTTT. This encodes CASRQGTGELFF.

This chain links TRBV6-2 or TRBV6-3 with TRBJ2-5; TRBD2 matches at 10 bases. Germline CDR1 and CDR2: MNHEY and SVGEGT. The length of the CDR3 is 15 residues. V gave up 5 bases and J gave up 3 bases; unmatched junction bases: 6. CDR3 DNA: TGTGCCAGCAGTCTAATCCTAGCGGGAGAAGAGACCCAGTACTTC. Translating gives CASSLILAGEETQYF.

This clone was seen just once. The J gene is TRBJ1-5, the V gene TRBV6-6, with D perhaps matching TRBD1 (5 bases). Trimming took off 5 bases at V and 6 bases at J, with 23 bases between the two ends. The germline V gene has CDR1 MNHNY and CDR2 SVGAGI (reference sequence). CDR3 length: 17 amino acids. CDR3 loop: CASSPPGGEGFGQPQHF. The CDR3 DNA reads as TGTGCCAGCAGTCCACCGGGGGGGGAGGGATTCGGTCAGCCCCAGCATTTT.

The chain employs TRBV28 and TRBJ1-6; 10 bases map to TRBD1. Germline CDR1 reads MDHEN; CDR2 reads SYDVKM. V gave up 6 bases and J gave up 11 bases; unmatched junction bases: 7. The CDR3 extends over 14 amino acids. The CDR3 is CASRTGQGVTPLHF. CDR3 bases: TGTGCCAGCAGAACTGGACAGGGGGTTACACCCCTCCACTTT.

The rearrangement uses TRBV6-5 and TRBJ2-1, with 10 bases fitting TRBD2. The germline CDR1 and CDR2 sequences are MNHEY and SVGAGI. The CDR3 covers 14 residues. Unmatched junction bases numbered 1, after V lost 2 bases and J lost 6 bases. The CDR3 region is CASSYTSGANEQFF. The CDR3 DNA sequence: TGTGCCAGCAGTTACACTAGCGGGGCCAATGAGCAGTTCTTC.

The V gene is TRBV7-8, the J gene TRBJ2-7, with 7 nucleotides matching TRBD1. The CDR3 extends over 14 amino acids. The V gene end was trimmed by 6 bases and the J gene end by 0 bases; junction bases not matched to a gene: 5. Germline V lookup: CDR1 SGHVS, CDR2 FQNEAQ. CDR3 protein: CASRFGDSSYEQYF. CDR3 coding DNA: TGTGCCAGCAGATTCGGGGACAGCTCCTACGAGCAGTACTTC.

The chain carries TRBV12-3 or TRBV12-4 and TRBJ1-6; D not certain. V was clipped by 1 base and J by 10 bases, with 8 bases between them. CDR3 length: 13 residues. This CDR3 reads CASSLEGGSPLHF. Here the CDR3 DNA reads TGTGCCAGCAGTTTAGAGGGAGGGTCACCCCTCCACTTT.

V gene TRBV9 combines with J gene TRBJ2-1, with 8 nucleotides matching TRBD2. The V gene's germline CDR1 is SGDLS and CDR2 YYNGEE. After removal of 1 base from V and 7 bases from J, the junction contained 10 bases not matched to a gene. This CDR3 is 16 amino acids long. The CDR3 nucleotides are TGTGCCAGCAGCGTATACCCTAGCGGGCAGAGGAATGAGCAGTTCTTC. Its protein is CASSVYPSGQRNEQFF.

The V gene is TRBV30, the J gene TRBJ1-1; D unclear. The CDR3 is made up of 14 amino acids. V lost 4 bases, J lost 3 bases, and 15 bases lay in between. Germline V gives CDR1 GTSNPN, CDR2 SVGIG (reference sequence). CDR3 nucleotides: TGTGCCTGGAATTACCCCCCGAGGGACACTGAAGCTTTCTTT. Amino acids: CAWNYPPRDTEAFF.

The CDR3 DNA reads TGTGCCAGCAGCTTCGAAATAGGGAGGGCCGGGGAGCTGTTTTTT. It is translated as CASSFEIGRAGELFF. The chain combines TRBV11-2 with TRBJ2-2; 7 positions agree with TRBD2. J was trimmed by 6 bases and V by 3 bases; bases with no gene match: 7. CDR3 length: 15 residues. CDR1 is SGHAT and CDR2 is FQNNGV in the germline V gene.

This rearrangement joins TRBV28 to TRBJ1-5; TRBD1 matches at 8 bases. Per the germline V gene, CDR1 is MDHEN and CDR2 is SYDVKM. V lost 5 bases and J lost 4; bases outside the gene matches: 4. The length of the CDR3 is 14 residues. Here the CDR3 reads CASSLWTGNQPQHF. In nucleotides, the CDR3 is TGTGCCAGCAGTCTGTGGACAGGGAATCAGCCCCAGCATTTT.

For the CDR3, the DNA is TGTGCCAGCACCCCGATACAGCGGGCCTTCCAAGAGACCCAGTACTTC. It translates to CASTPIQRAFQETQYF. This chain uses TRBV11-2 with TRBJ2-5; D is possibly TRBD2 (6 bases). Germline-derived CDR1 and CDR2 are SGHAT and FQNNGV. This CDR3 is built from 16 residues. V gave up 7 bases and J gave up 1 base, with 19 bases separating them.

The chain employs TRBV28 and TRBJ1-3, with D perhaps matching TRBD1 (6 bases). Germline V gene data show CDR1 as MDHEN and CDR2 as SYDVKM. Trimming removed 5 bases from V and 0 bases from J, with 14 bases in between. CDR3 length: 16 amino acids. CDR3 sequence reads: CASSPGTKSSGNTIYF. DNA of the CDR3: TGTGCCAGCAGTCCCGGGACAAAGAGCTCTGGAAACACCATATATTTT.

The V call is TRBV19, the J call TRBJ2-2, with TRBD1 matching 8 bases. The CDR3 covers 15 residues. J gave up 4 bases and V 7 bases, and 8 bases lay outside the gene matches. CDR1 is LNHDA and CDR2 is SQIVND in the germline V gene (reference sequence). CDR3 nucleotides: TGTGCCAGTACCGTGGACAGGGTTGGCACCGGGGAGCTGTTTTTT. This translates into CASTVDRVGTGELFF.

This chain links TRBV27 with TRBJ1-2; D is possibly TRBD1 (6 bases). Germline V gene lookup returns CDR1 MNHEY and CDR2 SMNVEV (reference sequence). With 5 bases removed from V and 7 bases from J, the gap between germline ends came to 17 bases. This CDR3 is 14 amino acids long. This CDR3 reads CASSLLQGDPGYTF. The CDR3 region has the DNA TGTGCCAGCAGTCTATTACAGGGTGATCCTGGCTACACCTTC.

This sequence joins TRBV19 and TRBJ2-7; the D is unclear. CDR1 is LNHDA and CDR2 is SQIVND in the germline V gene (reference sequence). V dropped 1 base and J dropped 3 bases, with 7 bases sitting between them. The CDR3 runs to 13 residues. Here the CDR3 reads CASSIARNYEQYF. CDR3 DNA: TGTGCCAGTAGTATAGCGCGAAACTACGAGCAGTACTTC.